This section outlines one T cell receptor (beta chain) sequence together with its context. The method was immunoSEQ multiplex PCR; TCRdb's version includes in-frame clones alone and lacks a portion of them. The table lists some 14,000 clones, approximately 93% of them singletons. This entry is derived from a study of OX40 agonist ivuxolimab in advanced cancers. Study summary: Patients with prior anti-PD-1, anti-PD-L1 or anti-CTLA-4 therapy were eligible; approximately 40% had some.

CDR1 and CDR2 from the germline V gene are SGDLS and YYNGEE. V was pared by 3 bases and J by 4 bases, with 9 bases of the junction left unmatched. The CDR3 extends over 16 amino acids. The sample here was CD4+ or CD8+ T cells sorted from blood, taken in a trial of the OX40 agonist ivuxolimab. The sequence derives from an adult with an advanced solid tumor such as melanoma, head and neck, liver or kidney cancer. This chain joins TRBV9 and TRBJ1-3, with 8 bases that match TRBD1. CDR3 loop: CASSGNRGTEGNTIYF. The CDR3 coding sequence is TGTGCCAGCAGCGGAAACAGGGGGACAGAAGGAAACACCATATATTTT.